The TCR beta chain under discussion was sequenced for a study of T cells in Graves' hyperthyroidism and ophthalmopathy. Study-wide context: Blood from the periphery was taken at initial diagnosis, before any treatment.

Trimming removed 9 bases from V and 0 bases from J; junction bases left unmatched: 7. Germline lookup yields CDR1 MNHNS and CDR2 SASEGT. The CDR3 spans 14 residues. Study-level results: Appearing also in blood were most of the thyroid clonotypes expanded above 0.001.

TCR beta CDR3 region amplification was performed from RNA transcripts. The HTBI primer set was used in a first-round RT-PCR of the TCR CDR3. MiXCR, applied by TCRdb to the multiplex PCR reads, yields one record per CDR3 protein. Among 500,000 to 750,000 distinct CDR3 sequences, 15% to 19% were seen once, and the ten largest hold about 7%. This clonotype occurred many times. Its antigen is still unknown. Patients aged 18 to 65 had newly diagnosed hyperthyroidism that had lasted under 2 months. Diagnosing involved the use of clinical symptoms, serum thyroxine and TRAb, thyroid ultrasound and orbital computed tomography.

The source material was blood. The chain recombines TRBV6-1 with TRBJ2-7, with 8 bases lining up with TRBD2. This TCR was recovered from a woman in her thirties with Graves' hyperthyroidism. CDR3 sequence: CASQRSGSSYEQYF. CDR3 in DNA: TGTGCCAGTCAGAGAAGCGGGAGCTCCTACGAGCAGTACTTC.